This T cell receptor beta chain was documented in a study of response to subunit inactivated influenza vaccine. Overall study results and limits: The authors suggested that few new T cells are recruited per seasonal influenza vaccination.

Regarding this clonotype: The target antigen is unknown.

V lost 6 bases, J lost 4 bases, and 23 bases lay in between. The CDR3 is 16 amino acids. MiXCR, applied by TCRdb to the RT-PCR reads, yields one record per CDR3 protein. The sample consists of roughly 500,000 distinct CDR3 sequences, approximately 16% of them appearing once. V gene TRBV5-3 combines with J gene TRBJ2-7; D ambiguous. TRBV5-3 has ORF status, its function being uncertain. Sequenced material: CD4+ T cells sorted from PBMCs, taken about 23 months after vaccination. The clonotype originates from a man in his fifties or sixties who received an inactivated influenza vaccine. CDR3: CARIRGPYPKQYEQYF. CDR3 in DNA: TGTGCCAGAATTCGAGGACCCTATCCGAAGCAGTACGAGCAGTACTTC.